This T cell receptor (beta chain) was captured by sequencing in a study of cytotoxic CD8 clonotypes in ibrutinib-treated CLL. V trimming: 5 bases; J trimming: 4 bases; junction bases outside the gene matches: 3. Germline V gene lookup returns CDR1 SGHRS and CDR2 YFSETQ. The CDR3 runs 13 residues. Profiling relied on immunoSEQ multiplex PCR, and the TCRdb table lists in-frame clones only, not all of them. The data hold tens of thousands of clones, with 49% observed a single time. The receptor's source is a human donor with chronic lymphocytic leukemia. The sample in question was PBMCs, obtained before ibrutinib treatment. This chain uses TRBV5-1 with TRBJ1-2; 9 bases are a match to TRBD1. The CDR3 loop is CASRGTGTYGYTF. The CDR3 bases are TGCGCCAGCAGAGGGACAGGGACCTATGGCTACACCTTC.